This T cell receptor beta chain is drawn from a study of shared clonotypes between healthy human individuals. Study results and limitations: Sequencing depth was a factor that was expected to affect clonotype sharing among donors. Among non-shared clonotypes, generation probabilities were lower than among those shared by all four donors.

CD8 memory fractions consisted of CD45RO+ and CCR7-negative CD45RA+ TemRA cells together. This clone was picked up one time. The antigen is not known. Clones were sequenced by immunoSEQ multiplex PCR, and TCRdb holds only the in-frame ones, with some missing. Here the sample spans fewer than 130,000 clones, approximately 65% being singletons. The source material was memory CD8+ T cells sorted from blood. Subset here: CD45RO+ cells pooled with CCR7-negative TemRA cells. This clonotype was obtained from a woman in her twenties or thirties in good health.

The CDR3 DNA sequence: TGTGCCTGGAGCCTCGCAACTAATGAAAAACTGTTTTTT. As protein: CAWSLATNEKLFF. The chain couples TRBV30 to TRBJ1-4; D remains unclear. Trimming shortened V by 3 bases and J by 0 bases, and 5 bases separated the two germline ends. The CDR3 extends over 13 amino acids. CDR1 and CDR2 from the germline V gene are GTSNPN and SVGIG (reference sequence).